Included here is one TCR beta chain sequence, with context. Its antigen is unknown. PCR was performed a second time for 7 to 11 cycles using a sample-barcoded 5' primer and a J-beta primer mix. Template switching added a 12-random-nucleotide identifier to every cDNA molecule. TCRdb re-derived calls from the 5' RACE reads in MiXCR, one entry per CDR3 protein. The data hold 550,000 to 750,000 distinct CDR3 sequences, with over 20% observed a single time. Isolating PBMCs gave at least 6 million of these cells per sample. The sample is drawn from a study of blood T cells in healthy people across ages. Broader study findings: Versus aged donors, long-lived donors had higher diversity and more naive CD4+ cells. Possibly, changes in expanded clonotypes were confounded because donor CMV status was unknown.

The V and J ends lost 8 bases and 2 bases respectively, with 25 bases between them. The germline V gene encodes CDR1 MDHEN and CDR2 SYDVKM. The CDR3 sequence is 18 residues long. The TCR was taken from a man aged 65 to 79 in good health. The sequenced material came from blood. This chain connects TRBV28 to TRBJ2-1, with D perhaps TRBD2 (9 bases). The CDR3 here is CASHLGGQAGGPYNEQFF. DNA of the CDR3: TGTGCCAGCCATCTAGGGGGACAGGCGGGAGGGCCCTACAATGAGCAGTTCTTC. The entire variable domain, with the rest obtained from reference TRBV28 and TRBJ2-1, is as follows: DVKVTQSSRYLVKRTGEKVFLECVQDMDHENMFWYRQDPGLGLRLIYFSYDVKMKEKGDIPEGYSVSREKKERFSLILESASTNQTSMYLCASHLGGQAGGPYNEQFFGPGTRLTVL.